This TCR beta chain was documented in a study of early T cells in non-severe SARS-CoV-2 infection. On the study more broadly: The sequenced material was bulk RNA from unsorted whole blood, and its chains were unpaired. Study-wide points: Database matching using VDJdb favored anti-spike CD8 responses, with private and CD4 specificities left missing.

This clonotype was detected a few times. No antigen is known for it. Researchers attached unique molecular identifiers to individual cDNA molecules. TCRdb reprocessed the 5' RACE reads with MiXCR, giving one entry per CDR3 protein. The table has tens of thousands of distinct CDR3 sequences, 9% to 14% seen once; the top ten hold approximately 2.4%. Germline V gene lookup returns CDR1 MNHEY and CDR2 SVGAGI. Trimming took 1 base from V and 8 from J, leaving 17 bases between them. CDR3 length: 16 residues. The sample taken for sequencing was whole blood. The origin of this receptor is an adult who was a healthcare worker with PCR-confirmed SARS-CoV-2 infection or an uninfected control (not recorded which). The rearrangement links TRBV6-5 to TRBJ1-4; the D gene is possibly TRBD1 (5 bases). CDR3 coding DNA: TGTGCCAGCAGTTACTTCGGGGCCGCCCAGGGAGAAAAACTGTTTTTT. Its translation is CASSYFGAAQGEKLFF.